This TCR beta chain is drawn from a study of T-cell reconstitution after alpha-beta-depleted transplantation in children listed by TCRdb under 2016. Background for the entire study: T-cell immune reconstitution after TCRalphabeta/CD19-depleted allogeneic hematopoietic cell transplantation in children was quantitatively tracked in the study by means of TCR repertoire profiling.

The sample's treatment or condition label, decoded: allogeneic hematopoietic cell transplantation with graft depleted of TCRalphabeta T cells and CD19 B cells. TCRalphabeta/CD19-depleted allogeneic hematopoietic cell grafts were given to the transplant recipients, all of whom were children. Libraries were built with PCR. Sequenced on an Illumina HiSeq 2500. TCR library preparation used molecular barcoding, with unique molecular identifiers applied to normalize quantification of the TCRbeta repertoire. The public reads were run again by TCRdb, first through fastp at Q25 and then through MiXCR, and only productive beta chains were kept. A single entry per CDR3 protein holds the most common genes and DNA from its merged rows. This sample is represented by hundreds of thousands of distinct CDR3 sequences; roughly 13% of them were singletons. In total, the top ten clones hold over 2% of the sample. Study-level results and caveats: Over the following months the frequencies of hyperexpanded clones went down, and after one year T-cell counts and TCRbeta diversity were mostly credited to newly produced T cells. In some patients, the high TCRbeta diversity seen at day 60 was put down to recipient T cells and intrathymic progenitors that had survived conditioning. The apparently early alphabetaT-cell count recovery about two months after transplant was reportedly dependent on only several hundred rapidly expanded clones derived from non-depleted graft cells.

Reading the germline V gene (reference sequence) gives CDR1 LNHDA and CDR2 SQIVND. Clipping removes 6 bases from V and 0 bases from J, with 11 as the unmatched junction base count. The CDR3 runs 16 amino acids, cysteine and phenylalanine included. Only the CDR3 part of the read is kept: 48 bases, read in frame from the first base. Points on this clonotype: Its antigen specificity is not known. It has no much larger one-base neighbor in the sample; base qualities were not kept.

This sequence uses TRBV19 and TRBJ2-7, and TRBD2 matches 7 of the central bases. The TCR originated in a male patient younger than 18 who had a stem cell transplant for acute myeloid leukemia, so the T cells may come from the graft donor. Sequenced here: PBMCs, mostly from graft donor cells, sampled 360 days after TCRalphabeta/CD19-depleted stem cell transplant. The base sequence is TGTGCCAGTAGGACCGATATAGCGGGTGCCTCCTACGAGCAGTACTTC. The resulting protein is CASRTDIAGASYEQYF.